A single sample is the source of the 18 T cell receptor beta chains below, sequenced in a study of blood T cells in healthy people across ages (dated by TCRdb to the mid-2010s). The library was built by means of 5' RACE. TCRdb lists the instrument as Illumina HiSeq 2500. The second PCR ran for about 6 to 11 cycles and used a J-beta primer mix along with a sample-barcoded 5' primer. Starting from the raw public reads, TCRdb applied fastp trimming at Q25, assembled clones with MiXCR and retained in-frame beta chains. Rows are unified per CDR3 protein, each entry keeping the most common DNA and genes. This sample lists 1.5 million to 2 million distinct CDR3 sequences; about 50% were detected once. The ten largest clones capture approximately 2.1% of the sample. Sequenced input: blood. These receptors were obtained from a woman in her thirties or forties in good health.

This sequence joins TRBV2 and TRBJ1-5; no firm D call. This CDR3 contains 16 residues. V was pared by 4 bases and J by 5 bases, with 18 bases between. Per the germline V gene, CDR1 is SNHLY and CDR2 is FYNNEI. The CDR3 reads CASSVVRLSLDQPQHF. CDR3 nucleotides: TGTGCCAGCAGTGTGGTTCGGCTTAGCTTAGATCAGCCCCAGCATTTT.

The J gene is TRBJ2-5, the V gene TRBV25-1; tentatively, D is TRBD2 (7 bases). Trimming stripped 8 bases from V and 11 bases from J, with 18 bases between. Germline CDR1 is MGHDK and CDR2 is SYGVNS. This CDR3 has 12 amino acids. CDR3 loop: CASGGGLGEQYF. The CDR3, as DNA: TGTGCCAGCGGGGGGGGGCTCGGGGAGCAGTACTTC.

The CDR3 loop is CASSVASGSSSTDTQYF. Written as DNA, the CDR3 is TGTGCCAGCAGCGTAGCTAGCGGGTCGTCTAGCACAGATACGCAGTATTTT. V usage is TRBV9 and J usage is TRBJ2-3; 8 bases are shared with TRBD2. Trimming removed 0 bases from V and 0 bases from J; junction bases left unmatched: 6. Looked up from germline, CDR1 is SGDLS and CDR2 is YYNGEE. This CDR3 has 17 residues.

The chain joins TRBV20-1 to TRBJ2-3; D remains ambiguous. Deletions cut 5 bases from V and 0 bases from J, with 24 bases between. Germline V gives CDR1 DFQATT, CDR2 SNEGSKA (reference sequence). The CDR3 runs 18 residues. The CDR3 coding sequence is TGCAGTGCTCAAGGGCCAGCCGACCCTAACGCTAGCACAGATACGCAGTATTTT. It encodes CSAQGPADPNASTDTQYF.

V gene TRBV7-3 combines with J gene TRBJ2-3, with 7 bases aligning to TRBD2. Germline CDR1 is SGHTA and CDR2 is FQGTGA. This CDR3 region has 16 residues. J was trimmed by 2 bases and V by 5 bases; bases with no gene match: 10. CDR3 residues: CASSPQRAGYTDTQYF. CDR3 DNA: TGTGCCAGCAGCCCGCAGAGAGCGGGATACACAGATACGCAGTATTTT.

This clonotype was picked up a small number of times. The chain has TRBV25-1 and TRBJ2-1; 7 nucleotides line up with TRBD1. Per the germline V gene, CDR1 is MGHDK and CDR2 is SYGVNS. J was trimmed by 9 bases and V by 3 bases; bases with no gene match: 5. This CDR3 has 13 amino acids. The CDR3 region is CASSDVGGREQFF. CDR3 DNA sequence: TGTGCCAGCAGTGATGTAGGGGGCCGTGAGCAGTTCTTC.

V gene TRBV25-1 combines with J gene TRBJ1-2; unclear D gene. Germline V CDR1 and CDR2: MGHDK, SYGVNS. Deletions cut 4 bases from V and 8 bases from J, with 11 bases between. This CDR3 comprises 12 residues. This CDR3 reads CASSVDPSGYTF. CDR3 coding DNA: TGTGCCAGCAGTGTCGACCCGAGCGGCTACACCTTC.

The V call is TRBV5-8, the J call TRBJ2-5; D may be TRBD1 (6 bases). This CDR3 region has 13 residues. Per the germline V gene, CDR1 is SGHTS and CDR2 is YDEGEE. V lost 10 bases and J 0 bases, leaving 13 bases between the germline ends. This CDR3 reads CAYWTAYQETQYF. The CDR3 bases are TGTGCCTACTGGACAGCGTACCAAGAGACCCAGTACTTC.

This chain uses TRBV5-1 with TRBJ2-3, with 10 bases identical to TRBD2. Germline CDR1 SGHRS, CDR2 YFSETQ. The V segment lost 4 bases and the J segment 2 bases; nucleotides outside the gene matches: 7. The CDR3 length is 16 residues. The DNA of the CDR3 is TGCGCCAGCAGCGGATTCACTAGCGGGACCACAGATACGCAGTATTTT. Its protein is CASSGFTSGTTDTQYF. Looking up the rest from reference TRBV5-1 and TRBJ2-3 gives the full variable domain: KAGVTQTPRYLIKTRGQQVTLSCSPISGHRSVSWYQQTPGQGLQFLFEYFSETQRNKGNFPGRFSGRQFSNSRSEMNVSTLELGDSALYLCASSGFTSGTTDTQYFGPGTRLTVL.

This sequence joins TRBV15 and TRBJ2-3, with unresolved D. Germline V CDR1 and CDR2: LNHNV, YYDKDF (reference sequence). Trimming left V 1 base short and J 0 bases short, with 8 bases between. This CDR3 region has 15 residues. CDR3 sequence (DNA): TGTGCCACCAGCAGAGCAGTACATAGCACAGATACGCAGTATTTT. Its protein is CATSRAVHSTDTQYF.

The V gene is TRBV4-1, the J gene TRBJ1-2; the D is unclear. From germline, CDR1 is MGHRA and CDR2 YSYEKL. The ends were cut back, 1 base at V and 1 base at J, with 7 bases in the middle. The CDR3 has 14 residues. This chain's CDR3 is CASSQGVFNYGYTF. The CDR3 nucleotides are TGCGCCAGCAGCCAAGGGGTTTTTAACTATGGCTACACCTTC.

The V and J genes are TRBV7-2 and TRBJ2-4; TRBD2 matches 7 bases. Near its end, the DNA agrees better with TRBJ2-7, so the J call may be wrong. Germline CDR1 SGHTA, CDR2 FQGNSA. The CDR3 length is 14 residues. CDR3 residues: CASSVRREPYEQYF. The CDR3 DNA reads TGTGCCAGCAGCGTACGGCGGGAGCCCTACGAGCAGTACTTC.

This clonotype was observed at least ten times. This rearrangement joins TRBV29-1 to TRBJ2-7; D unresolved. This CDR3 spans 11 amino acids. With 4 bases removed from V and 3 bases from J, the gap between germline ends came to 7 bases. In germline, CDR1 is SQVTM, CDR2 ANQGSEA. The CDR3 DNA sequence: TGCAGCGTTGGGGGTGACTACGAGCAGTACTTC. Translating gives CSVGGDYEQYF.

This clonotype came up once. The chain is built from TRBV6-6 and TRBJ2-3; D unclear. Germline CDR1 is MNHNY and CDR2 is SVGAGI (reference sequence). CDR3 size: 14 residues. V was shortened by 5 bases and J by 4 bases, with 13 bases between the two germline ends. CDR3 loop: CASSDGSDADTQYF. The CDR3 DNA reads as TGTGCCAGCAGTGACGGGTCTGACGCAGATACGCAGTATTTT.

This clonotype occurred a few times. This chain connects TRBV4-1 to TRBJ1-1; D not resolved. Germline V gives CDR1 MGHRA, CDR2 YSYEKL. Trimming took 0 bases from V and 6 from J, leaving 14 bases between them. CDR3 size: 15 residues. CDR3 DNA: TGCGCCAGCAGCCAAGATTCCCACGAGGTCTCTGAAGCTTTCTTT. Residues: CASSQDSHEVSEAFF.

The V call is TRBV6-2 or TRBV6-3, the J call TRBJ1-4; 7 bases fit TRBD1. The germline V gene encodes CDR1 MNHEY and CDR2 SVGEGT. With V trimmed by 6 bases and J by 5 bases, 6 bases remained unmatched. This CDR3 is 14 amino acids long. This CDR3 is CASRHGTVNEKLFF. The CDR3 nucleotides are TGTGCCAGCAGACACGGGACAGTGAATGAAAAACTGTTTTTT.

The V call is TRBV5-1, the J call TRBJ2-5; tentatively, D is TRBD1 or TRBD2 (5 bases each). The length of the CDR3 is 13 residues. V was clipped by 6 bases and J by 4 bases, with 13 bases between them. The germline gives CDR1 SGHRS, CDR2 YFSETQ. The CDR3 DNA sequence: TGCGCCAGCAACTATCCGGGGACAGAGACCCAGTACTTC. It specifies CASNYPGTETQYF.

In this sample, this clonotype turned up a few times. The CDR3 bases are TGTGCCAGCAGTTTGGCGGCGGGGGGTCCGTCTACCCAGTACTTC. It encodes CASSLAAGGPSTQYF. This chain joins TRBV27 and TRBJ2-5, with 8 bases lining up with TRBD2. Germline-derived CDR1 and CDR2 are MNHEY and SMNVEV (reference sequence). The CDR3 contains 15 residues. V shed 3 bases and J 8 bases; nucleotides not matched to a gene: 11.